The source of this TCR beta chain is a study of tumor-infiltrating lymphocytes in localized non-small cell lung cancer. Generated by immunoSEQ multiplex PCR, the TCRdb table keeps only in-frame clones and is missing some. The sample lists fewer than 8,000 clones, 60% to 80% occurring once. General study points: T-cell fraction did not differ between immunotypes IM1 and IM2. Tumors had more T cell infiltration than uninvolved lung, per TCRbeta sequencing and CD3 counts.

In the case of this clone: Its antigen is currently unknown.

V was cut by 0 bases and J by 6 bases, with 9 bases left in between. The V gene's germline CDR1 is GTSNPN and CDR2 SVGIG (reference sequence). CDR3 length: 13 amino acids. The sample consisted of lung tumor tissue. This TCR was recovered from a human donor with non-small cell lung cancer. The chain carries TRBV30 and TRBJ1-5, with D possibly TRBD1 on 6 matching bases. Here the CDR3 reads CAWSVQGAQPQHF. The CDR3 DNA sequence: TGTGCCTGGAGTGTACAGGGTGCTCAGCCCCAGCATTTT.